This entry lists 10 T cell receptor beta chains sequenced from one sample in a study of cytomegalovirus exposure and HLA in healthy donors. This PCR relied on a set of 60 Vbeta primers and 13 Jbeta primers. Measured with immunoSEQ multiplex PCR; TCRdb has only the in-frame clones, and not every one. The table records about 160,000 clones, roughly 80% of them present only once. Sequencing was performed on PBMCs. These receptor sequences come from a woman aged 25 to 45 in good health and CMV-seropositive.

The chain couples TRBV25-1 to TRBJ2-5; D may be TRBD2 (6 bases). Deletions cut 2 bases from V and 3 bases from J, with 19 bases between. The CDR3 extends over 17 amino acids. The germline V gene has CDR1 MGHDK and CDR2 SYGVNS. The CDR3 DNA sequence: TGTGCCAGCAGTGAACCTTCTACGGGGGACCCGAAAGAGACCCAGTACTTC. Translating it yields CASSEPSTGDPKETQYF.

CDR3 in DNA: TGTGCCTGGGTCCCCCGGGACAGAAGCTCCTACGAGCAGTACTTC. It translates to CAWVPRDRSSYEQYF. J is TRBJ2-7 and V is TRBV30, with 7 positions matching TRBD1. CDR1 GTSNPN and CDR2 SVGIG come from the germline V gene (reference sequence). CDR3 length: 15 amino acids. V dropped 5 bases and J dropped 0; count of bases not matched to a gene: 10. The full variable domain, its missing parts supplied by reference TRBV30 and TRBJ2-7, is SQTIHQWPATLVQPVGSPLSLECTVEGTSNPNLYWYRQAAGRGLQLLFYSVGIGQISSEVPQNLSASRPQDRQFILSSKKLLLSDSGFYLCAWVPRDRSSYEQYFGPGTRLTVT.

J is TRBJ2-5 and V is TRBV2, with TRBD2 as a possible D gene (6 bases). Germline CDR1 reads SNHLY; CDR2 reads FYNNEI. The germline V and J ends were trimmed by 4 bases and 12 bases, with 12 bases remaining between them. This CDR3 comprises 11 residues. CDR3 region: CASSVGTLEYF. The CDR3 DNA is TGTGCCAGCAGTGTCGGGACTCTCGAGTACTTC.

The gene calls are TRBV6-4 and TRBJ2-3; TRBD2 might be the D (5 bases). Germline V gene sequence: CDR1 MRHNA, CDR2 SNTAGT. Between the trimmed V and J ends, which lost 2 bases and 0 bases, there was a span of 27 bases. The CDR3 runs to 21 residues. CDR3 sequence reads: CASSDPTVGAHSRGSTDTQYF. The CDR3 coding sequence is TGTGCCAGCAGTGACCCGACCGTCGGTGCCCATAGCCGGGGTAGCACAGATACGCAGTATTTT.

V gene TRBV7-9 combines with J gene TRBJ1-1; weak D call: TRBD1 (6 bases). The CDR3 is 14 amino acids. Germline V gene lookup returns CDR1 SEHNR and CDR2 FQNEAQ (reference sequence). The V gene lost 5 bases and the J gene lost 2 bases, with 12 bases spanning the gap. The CDR3 region has the DNA TGTGCCAGCAGCCGGACAGCCCTCAACACTGAAGCTTTCTTT. This encodes CASSRTALNTEAFF.

The rearrangement joins TRBV6-6 to TRBJ1-4; D is uncertain. Trimming removed 2 bases at V and 10 bases at J, with 5 bases between. CDR3 length equals 11 residues. The germline V gene encodes CDR1 MNHNY and CDR2 SVGAGI (reference sequence). The CDR3 coding sequence is TGTGCCAGCAGTTACGAGGGAAAACTGTTTTTT. Amino acid sequence: CASSYEGKLFF.

The genes are TRBV10-3 and TRBJ1-5; TRBD1 might be the D (6 bases). CDR3 length: 16 amino acids. Deletions cut 10 bases from V and 7 bases from J, with 26 bases between. Germline CDR1 reads ENHRY; CDR2 reads SYGVKD. CDR3 protein: CASQNGAQGRRQPQHF. CDR3 DNA sequence: TGTGCCAGCCAAAACGGTGCACAGGGAAGACGACAGCCCCAGCATTTT.

Only one count was recorded for this clone. A read error is possible here, since a much larger clone lies one base away. The chain carries TRBV7-8 and TRBJ1-1; D possibly corresponds to TRBD1 (6 bases). Germline V CDR1 and CDR2: SGHVS, FQNEAQ. Trimming cost V 1 base and J 3 bases, with 6 bases left between them. This CDR3 has 13 residues. The CDR3 nucleotides are TGTGCCAGCAGCTTAGAGGGGGACACTGAAGCTTTCTTT. Its protein is CASSLEGDTEAFF.

V usage is TRBV15 and J usage is TRBJ1-2; a weak D match, TRBD1 (6 bases). Trimming took off 6 bases at V and 2 bases at J, with 22 bases between the two ends. Germline V lookup: CDR1 LNHNV, CDR2 YYDKDF (reference sequence). The CDR3 has 17 amino acids. Here the CDR3 reads CATSQTSIRDKNYGYTF. For the CDR3, the DNA is TGTGCCACCAGTCAGACTTCCATTCGGGACAAGAACTATGGCTACACCTTC.

The sample holds one count of this clone. The rearrangement links TRBV7-2 to TRBJ2-7, with 7 bases fitting TRBD1. The CDR3 is 13 residues long. Trimming removed 5 bases from V and 4 bases from J; junction bases left unmatched: 5. Per the germline V gene, CDR1 is SGHTA and CDR2 is FQGNSA. Here the CDR3 reads CASSAGGWYEQYF. The CDR3, as DNA: TGTGCCAGCAGCGCAGGGGGTTGGTACGAGCAGTACTTC.